These 2 T cell receptor beta chains came from one sample sequenced in a study of vaccination and CD4 T cells after COVID-19. Described treatment: roughly 11-day PBMC culture with coronavirus spike peptide pools or control peptides (ViraFEST assay). At the Johns Hopkins FTIC core, DNA taken from cultured CD4+ T cells was sequenced by way of the Oncomine TCR Beta short-read assay. TCRdb fed the PCR reads into MiXCR, producing one record per CDR3 protein. This table has 9,500 to 12,000 distinct CDR3 sequences, around 58% appearing once. The antigens of these receptors remain unknown. Sequencing used CD4+ T cells from blood, cultured in vitro. The source is a human donor who had recovered from COVID-19.

The sample holds a few counts of this clonotype. CDR3 sequence (DNA): TGTGCCAGCAGCGAGAGGACAATTCAAGAGACCCAGTACTTC. This gives the protein CASSERTIQETQYF. This sequence joins TRBV11-3 and TRBJ2-5, with a tentative D call TRBD1 (5 bases). Trimming took 5 bases from V and 2 from J, leaving 12 bases between them. The length of the CDR3 is 14 residues. Germline V gene lookup returns CDR1 SGHNT and CDR2 YENEEA.

The V call is TRBV19, the J call TRBJ2-1; D gene unclear. This CDR3 comprises 15 residues. Germline lookup yields CDR1 LNHDA and CDR2 SQIVND (reference sequence). V lost 3 bases to trimming and J lost 6 bases, with 15 bases between them. CDR3 sequence: CASSMQVGRSNEQFF. CDR3 DNA sequence: TGTGCCAGTAGTATGCAAGTTGGGCGATCCAATGAGCAGTTCTTC.